One and the same sample provided the 5 T cell receptor beta chains below, sequenced in a study of CD8+ T cells in alopecia areata. Treatment indicated: oral pan-JAK inhibitor, 5-10 mg twice daily. Sequencing used cDNA as its template, made by extracting RNA and reverse transcribing it. The assay was immunoSEQ multiplex PCR, and TCRdb's table has in-frame clones only and misses some. There are approximately 160,000 clones in the sample; 60% occur only once, and about 14% lies in the top ten. The sequenced sample was CD4+ T cells sorted from blood, obtained at week 24, from a patient treated with tofacitinib. The receptors stem from a human donor with alopecia areata.

The sample holds one count of this clone. This is likely a read error, given that the CDR3 carries no conserved phenylalanine or tryptophan at its end. Because the CDR3's place on the DNA is in doubt, the DNA is left out and the CDR3 is given as listed by TCRdb. The chain combines TRBV5-6 with TRBJ2-7; the DNA was not compared with TRBD2, the D call given in the table. Germline values: CDR1 SGHDT, CDR2 YYEEEE. From its first to its last residue, the CDR3 has 10 amino acids. The CDR3 sequence: CASSFRLGST.

The genes are TRBV6-5 and TRBJ2-1, with no clear D. The CDR3 totals 11 residues. The germline CDR1 and CDR2 sequences are MNHEY and SVGAGI. With 6 bases removed from V and 7 bases from J, the gap between germline ends came to 7 bases. Written as DNA, the CDR3 is TGTGCCAGCAGGCAGCAGAATGAGCAGTTCTTC. It yields the protein CASRQQNEQFF.

V and J are TRBV14 and TRBJ2-7, with D hard to call. CDR3 size: 12 residues. Germline-derived CDR1 and CDR2 are SGHDN and FVKESK. V was trimmed by 0 bases and J by 9 bases, leaving 9 bases between them. CDR3: CASSQDWSGQYF. The DNA for the CDR3 is TGTGCCAGCAGCCAAGATTGGTCGGGGCAGTACTTC.

The rearrangement links TRBV5-1 to TRBJ2-6; D unresolved. The CDR3 spans 16 residues. The V gene lost 0 bases and the J gene lost 0 bases, with 7 bases spanning the gap. Germline lookup yields CDR1 SGHRS and CDR2 YFSETQ. In nucleotides, the CDR3 is TGCGCCAGCAGCTTGGTCCAAGTCTCTGGGGCCAACGTCCTGACTTTC. Translation: CASSLVQVSGANVLTF.

The chain carries TRBV7-3 and TRBJ2-3, with TRBD2 matching 15 bases. The V segment lost 1 base and the J segment 10 bases; nucleotides outside the gene matches: 12. CDR3 size: 18 residues. Germline CDR1 reads SGHTA; CDR2 reads FQGTGA. CDR3 sequence: CASSLKSVGLAGGMAQYF. As DNA, the CDR3 is TGTGCCAGCAGCTTAAAGTCGGTGGGACTAGCGGGGGGAATGGCGCAGTATTTT.